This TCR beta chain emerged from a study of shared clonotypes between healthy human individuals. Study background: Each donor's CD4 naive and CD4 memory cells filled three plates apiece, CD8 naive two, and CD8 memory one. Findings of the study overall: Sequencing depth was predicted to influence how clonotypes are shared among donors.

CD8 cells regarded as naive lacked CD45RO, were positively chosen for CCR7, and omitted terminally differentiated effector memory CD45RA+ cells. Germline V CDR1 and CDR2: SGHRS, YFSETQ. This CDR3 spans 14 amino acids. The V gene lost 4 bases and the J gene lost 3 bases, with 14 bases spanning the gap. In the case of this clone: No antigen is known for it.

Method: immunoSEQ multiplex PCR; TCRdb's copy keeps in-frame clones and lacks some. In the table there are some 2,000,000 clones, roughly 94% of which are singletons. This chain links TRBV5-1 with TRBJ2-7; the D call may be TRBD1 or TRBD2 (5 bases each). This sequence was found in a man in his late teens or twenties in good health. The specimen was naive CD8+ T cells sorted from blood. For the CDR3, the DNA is TGCGCCAGCAGCCTGGGACCATCAAACTACGAGCAGTACTTC. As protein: CASSLGPSNYEQYF.